One and the same sample provided the 18 T cell receptor beta chains below, sequenced in a study of blood T cell repertoires in COVID-19. Here immunoSEQ multiplex PCR was the method, and the copy in TCRdb shows in-frame clones only, minus some. The table lists approximately 350,000 clones, roughly four fifths of them singletons. Sequencing was carried out using PBMCs or T cells enriched from blood (not recorded which). The receptors derive from a woman between 50 and 59 years old who had recovered from COVID-19.

In its sample, this clone was seen a few times. V is TRBV20-1 and J is TRBJ1-2; maybe TRBD1 (5 bases). The CDR3 contains 11 residues. Germline V CDR1 and CDR2: DFQATT, SNEGSKA (reference sequence). V was shortened by 7 bases and J by 7 bases, with 13 bases between the two germline ends. The CDR3 sequence is CSGGLGSGYTF. Here the CDR3 DNA reads TGCAGTGGGGGCCTCGGCAGTGGCTACACCTTC.

The table lists this clone with a count of one. The V gene is TRBV7-9, the J gene TRBJ2-7; perhaps TRBD1 as D (5 bases). Germline V gene lookup returns CDR1 SEHNR and CDR2 FQNEAQ (reference sequence). Trimming pared 4 bases from V and 4 bases from J, leaving 20 bases between. CDR3 length: 16 residues. CDR3 DNA sequence: TGTGCCAGCAGCTCTGTTGGGTGGCAGGGTCGGTACGAGCAGTACTTC. Translation gives CASSSVGWQGRYEQYF. The complete variable domain, with remaining parts taken from reference TRBV7-9 and TRBJ2-7, reads DTGVSQNPRHKITKRGQNVTFRCDPISEHNRLYWYRQTLGQGPEFLTYFQNEAQLEKSRLLSDRFSAERPKGSFSTLEIQRTEQGDSAMYLCASSSVGWQGRYEQYFGPGTRLTVT.

V usage is TRBV30 and J usage is TRBJ1-1, with a weak D call TRBD1 (6 bases). V was trimmed by 0 bases and J by 6 bases, leaving 17 bases between them. The CDR3 spans 15 residues. From germline, CDR1 is GTSNPN and CDR2 SVGIG (reference sequence). In DNA form, the CDR3 reads TGTGCCTGGAGTGTGACCCAGCAGGGGCCATCTGAAGCTTTCTTT. This encodes CAWSVTQQGPSEAFF.

This clone was seen once. The chain couples TRBV29-1 to TRBJ2-1; D may correspond to TRBD1 or TRBD2 (5 bases each). Trimming pared 7 bases from V and 3 bases from J, leaving 7 bases between. The germline gives CDR1 SQVTM, CDR2 ANQGSEA. The length of the CDR3 is 11 residues. The CDR3 DNA is TGCAGCGGGGGGAGCTACAATGAGCAGTTCTTC. Residues: CSGGSYNEQFF.

The gene calls are TRBV18 and TRBJ1-5, with 7 bases lining up with TRBD1. Germline assignment: CDR1 KGHSH and CDR2 LQKENI. V was clipped by 3 bases and J by 11 bases; unmatched bases: 10. The CDR3 has 14 amino acids. In nucleotides, the CDR3 is TGTGCCAGCTCACCGCCGACAGGGTCTTCTTCCCAGCATTTT. The encoded protein is CASSPPTGSSSQHF.

The chain links TRBV15 to TRBJ2-1, with 13 bases that match TRBD2. The V and J ends lost 3 bases and 10 bases, in that order; junction bases with no gene match: 9. Germline values: CDR1 LNHNV, CDR2 YYDKDF (reference sequence). The CDR3 totals 16 residues. In DNA, the CDR3 is TGTGCCACCAGCAGGGAAACTAGCGGGGGGGGCCGGGAGCAGTTCTTC. Translated: CATSRETSGGGREQFF. The full variable domain, in which reference TRBV15 and TRBJ2-1 provide the parts outside the CDR3, is DAMVIQNPRYQVTQFGKPVTLSCSQTLNHNVMYWYQQKSSQAPKLLFHYYDKDFNNEADTPDNFQSRRPNTSFCFLDIRSPGLGDTAMYLCATSRETSGGGREQFFGPGTRLTVL.

The gene calls are TRBV5-8 and TRBJ1-2; TRBD1 agrees at 7 bases. After removal of 2 bases from V and 3 bases from J, the junction contained 4 bases not matched to a gene. The CDR3 contains 14 residues. Germline-derived CDR1 and CDR2 are SGHTS and YDEGEE. The CDR3 loop reads CASSLGGADYGYTF. The CDR3 DNA sequence: TGTGCCAGCAGCTTAGGGGGCGCTGACTATGGCTACACCTTC.

The rearrangement joins TRBV7-2 to TRBJ1-1, with 7 bases that match TRBD1. V shed 5 bases, J shed 4 bases, and the junction held 13 bases outside the gene matches. This CDR3 region has 16 residues. CDR1 and CDR2 from the germline V gene are SGHTA and FQGNSA. In DNA form, the CDR3 reads TGTGCCAGCAGCCCCTCTTTAACAGGGGCGGGCACTGAAGCTTTCTTT. This encodes CASSPSLTGAGTEAFF.

As for this clone: The sample holds other DNA sequences that translate to the same CDR3. This chain uses TRBV18 with TRBJ1-1; 9 bases match TRBD1. This CDR3 has 14 residues. V shed 3 bases and J 4 bases; nucleotides not matched to a gene: 3. From germline, CDR1 is KGHSH and CDR2 LQKENI. CDR3 in DNA: TGTGCCAGCTCACCGGGACAGGGTGGCACTGAAGCTTTCTTT. Its translation: CASSPGQGGTEAFF.

This clone was counted only a few times. The chain recombines TRBV19 with TRBJ1-1, with a possible D match to TRBD1 (5 bases). The CDR3 is 15 residues long. CDR1 LNHDA and CDR2 SQIVND come from the germline V gene (reference sequence). The ends were cut back, 1 base at V and 7 bases at J, with 16 bases in the middle. The CDR3 sequence: CASSIASASRVEAFF. The CDR3 coding sequence is TGTGCCAGTAGTATAGCGTCCGCCTCCAGGGTTGAAGCTTTCTTT.

The chain carries TRBV30 and TRBJ1-4; D is ambiguous. Trimming removed 4 bases from V and 3 bases from J, with 9 bases in between. The germline gives CDR1 GTSNPN, CDR2 SVGIG (reference sequence). This CDR3 contains 13 residues. The CDR3 region has the DNA TGTGCCTGGAACGAGGGAGCTAATGAAAAACTGTTTTTT. Amino acids: CAWNEGANEKLFF.

This chain's CDR3 is CASSPRRTEGGYTF. CDR3 sequence (DNA): TGTGCCAGCTCACCCCGCCGGACAGAGGGTGGCTACACCTTC. This chain uses TRBV18 with TRBJ1-2; possible D gene TRBD1, 6 bases. The CDR3 is made up of 14 amino acids. With 3 bases removed from V and 7 bases from J, the gap between germline ends came to 15 bases. Germline V CDR1 and CDR2: KGHSH, LQKENI.

In its sample, this clone was seen once. The rearrangement joins TRBV5-1 to TRBJ2-7, with 10 positions matching TRBD2. V lost 0 bases, J lost 3 bases, and 6 bases stayed unmatched. CDR1 and CDR2 (germline): SGHRS, YFSETQ. The CDR3 totals 16 residues. CDR3 nucleotide sequence: TGCGCCAGCAGCTTGGCCGCCCCTAGCGGGAGCTACGAGCAGTACTTC. It specifies CASSLAAPSGSYEQYF.

This clone was detected a few times. V and J are TRBV30 and TRBJ1-2; the match to TRBD1 covers 11 bases. V was pared by 2 bases and J by 7 bases, with 9 bases of the junction left unmatched. The germline gives CDR1 GTSNPN, CDR2 SVGIG (reference sequence). The CDR3 has 15 residues. CDR3 sequence: CAWSLGDRGDSGYTF. The DNA for the CDR3 is TGTGCCTGGAGTTTGGGGGACAGGGGGGATAGTGGCTACACCTTC. The full variable domain, in which reference TRBV30 and TRBJ1-2 provide the parts outside the CDR3, is SQTIHQWPATLVQPVGSPLSLECTVEGTSNPNLYWYRQAAGRGLQLLFYSVGIGQISSEVPQNLSASRPQDRQFILSSKKLLLSDSGFYLCAWSLGDRGDSGYTFGSGTRLTVV.

The rearrangement joins TRBV30 to TRBJ1-1; a weak D match, TRBD1 (5 bases). Trimming took off 4 bases at V and 9 bases at J, with 15 bases between the two ends. CDR3 length: 12 amino acids. Per germline, CDR1 GTSNPN and CDR2 SVGIG (reference sequence). DNA for the CDR3: TGTGCCTGGAATACTCAGGGAGGGCAAGCTTTCTTT. Protein product: CAWNTQGGQAFF.

This chain links TRBV6-2 or TRBV6-3 with TRBJ2-5; TRBD2 might be the D (6 bases). V lost 2 bases, J lost 5 bases, and 9 bases lay in between. Germline lookup yields CDR1 MNHEY and CDR2 SVGEGT. The CDR3 length is 13 residues. CDR3 in amino acids: CASSYSGGETQYF. DNA of the CDR3: TGTGCCAGCAGTTACAGCGGAGGGGAGACCCAGTACTTC.

The V call is TRBV4-1, the J call TRBJ1-1; the D gene is possibly TRBD1 (6 bases). This CDR3 spans 15 amino acids. The germline V and J ends were trimmed by 1 base and 2 bases, with 11 bases remaining between them. The germline V gene has CDR1 MGHRA and CDR2 YSYEKL. CDR3 in amino acids: CASSQGTVINTEAFF. CDR3 sequence (DNA): TGCGCCAGCAGCCAAGGGACAGTGATTAACACTGAAGCTTTCTTT.

CDR3 sequence reads: CASSSFTLTGTGGREQYF. The CDR3 DNA sequence: TGCGCCAGCAGCTCCTTTACACTAACCGGGACAGGGGGCAGGGAGCAGTACTTC. The chain combines TRBV5-1 with TRBJ2-7, with 12 positions matching TRBD1. The CDR3 is made up of 18 amino acids. V shed 3 bases and J 7 bases; nucleotides not matched to a gene: 17. The germline CDR1 and CDR2 sequences are SGHRS and YFSETQ.